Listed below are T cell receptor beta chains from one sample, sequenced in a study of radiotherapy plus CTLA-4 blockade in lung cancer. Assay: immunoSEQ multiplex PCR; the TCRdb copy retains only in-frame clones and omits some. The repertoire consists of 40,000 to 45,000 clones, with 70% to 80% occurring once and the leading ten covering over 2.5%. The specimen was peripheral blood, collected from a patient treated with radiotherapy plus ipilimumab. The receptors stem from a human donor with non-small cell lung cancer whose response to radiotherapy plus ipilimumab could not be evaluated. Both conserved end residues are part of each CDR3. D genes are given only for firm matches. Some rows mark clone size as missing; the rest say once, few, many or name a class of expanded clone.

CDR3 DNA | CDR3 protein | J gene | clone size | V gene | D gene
TGTGCCAGCAGCCTGCGGGACAGGGGTACAGATACGCAGTATTTT | CASSLRDRGTDTQYF | TRBJ2-3 | . | TRBV9 | TRBD1
TGTGCCACCAGCAGTACTAGCCACCCCTCAGATACGCAGTATTTT | CATSSTSHPSDTQYF | TRBJ2-3 | . | TRBV15 | .
TGTGCCAGCCGACAGGACTGGGGCTACACCTTC | CASRQDWGYTF | TRBJ1-2 | few | TRBV19 | .
TGTGCCAGCAGCCCCACAGGGCCCCCCTACGAGCAGTACTTC | CASSPTGPPYEQYF | TRBJ2-7 | once | TRBV7-6 | .
TGCGCCAGCAGCCAAGATTTTACAGATACCTCCTACGAGCAGTACTTC | CASSQDFTDTSYEQYF | TRBJ2-7 | few | TRBV4-3 | .
TGTGCCAGCAGCAGGCAGGGGGCCTACGAGCAGTACTTC | CASSRQGAYEQYF | TRBJ2-7 | . | TRBV5-4 | TRBD1
TGTGCCAGCAGCTTAGAGGGGTCCGCCCCCTACGAGCAGTACTTC | CASSLEGSAPYEQYF | TRBJ2-7 | . | TRBV7-9 | .
TGTGCCAGCAGCCCGGGGGGGATATACGAGCAGTACTTC | CASSPGGIYEQYF | TRBJ2-7 | . | TRBV7-9 | TRBD2
TGTGCCAGCAGCTTAGGAGCGGGGGGACCCGTTCTCTTC | CASSLGAGGPVLF | TRBJ2-1 | . | TRBV13 | TRBD2
TGTGCCAGCAGCGTAGAGCCCGCGGGGGGGAGCGAGCAGTACTTC | CASSVEPAGGSEQYF | TRBJ2-7 | . | TRBV7-2 | TRBD2
TGTGCCAGCAGTCAATTCGACGCACAGACTGAAGCTTTCTTT | CASSQFDAQTEAFF | TRBJ1-1 | . | TRBV27 | .
TGCGCCAGCAGTGTTAAGACAGGGGGTTCGTTTGGGGCCAACGTCCTGACTTTC | CASSVKTGGSFGANVLTF | TRBJ2-6 | . | TRBV10-1 | TRBD1
TGCGCCAGCAGTGGGGCTCGTCACCCCTACTATGGCTACACCTTC | CASSGARHPYYGYTF | TRBJ1-2 | . | TRBV10-2 | .
TGTGCCACCAGCAGAGATCGGCAGGTAAACACTGAAGCTTTCTTT | CATSRDRQVNTEAFF | TRBJ1-1 | . | TRBV15 | .
TGTGCCAGTATGGCCGGCGGGTCTGGAAACACCATATATTTT | CASMAGGSGNTIYF | TRBJ1-3 | medium-sized | TRBV19 | .
TGTGCCAGCAGCTTGTCCGGGACTAGCGGGAGTGAGCAGTACTTC | CASSLSGTSGSEQYF | TRBJ2-7 | . | TRBV5-4 | TRBD2
TGTGCCTGGAGAAGGACATTCAACACTGAAGCTTTCTTT | CAWRRTFNTEAFF | TRBJ1-1 | . | TRBV30 | .
TGCGCCAGCAGCACCGGACTAGCGGGAGGGTTCCCCGACTTC | CASSTGLAGGFPDF | TRBJ2-7 | . | TRBV5-1 | TRBD2
TGTGCCAGCAGCTCCCAAGCGGGGGGGATAAGCTCCTACGAGCAGTACTTC | CASSSQAGGISSYEQYF | TRBJ2-7 | few | TRBV5-4 | TRBD2
TGTGCCAGCAGTTTATCAGGAGACTATCAGCCCCAGCATTTT | CASSLSGDYQPQHF | TRBJ1-5 | . | TRBV27 | .
TGCGCCAGCAGCTTCCGCGGGGGGGCCGAGACCCAGTACTTC | CASSFRGGAETQYF | TRBJ2-5 | . | TRBV5-1 | TRBD2
TGTGCCATCAGTGATAGGAGTTACAACCAAGAGACCCAGTACTTC | CAISDRSYNQETQYF | TRBJ2-5 | . | TRBV10-3 | .
TGTGCCACCAGCAGAGCCGGTTCGAACACCGGGGAGCTGTTTTTT | CATSRAGSNTGELFF | TRBJ2-2 | . | TRBV15 | .
TGCGCCAGCAGCCAAGGGGGGACAGGGTTCGCCAAAAACATTCAGTACTTC | CASSQGGTGFAKNIQYF | TRBJ2-4 | once | TRBV4-1 | TRBD1
TGTGCCAGCAGCCGAGGTGCGCTGCAGTACTTC | CASSRGALQYF | TRBJ2-5 | . | TRBV7-9 | .
TGTGCCAGCAGTGAAGTAGGCAGGGGGCGGGTTGGCTACACCTTC | CASSEVGRGRVGYTF | TRBJ1-2 | . | TRBV6-1 | TRBD1
TGTGCCTGGAACCTCAGGGGAACTGAAGCTTTCTTT | CAWNLRGTEAFF | TRBJ1-1 | . | TRBV30 | .
TGTGCCAGTTCCCAGACAGGCTCGTACGAGCAGTACTTC | CASSQTGSYEQYF | TRBJ2-7 | . | TRBV27 | .
TGTGCCAGCTCACCACGGACTAGCGGCCACGATGAGCAGTTCTTC | CASSPRTSGHDEQFF | TRBJ2-1 | . | TRBV18 | TRBD2
TGCGCCAGCAGCTTTAACAGTCCTGAAGAGCAGTACTTC | CASSFNSPEEQYF | TRBJ2-7 | . | TRBV5-1 | .
TGTGCCAGCAGCGCCCCAGCCGTGGCGGGGCCCACCGGGGAGCTGTTTTTT | CASSAPAVAGPTGELFF | TRBJ2-2 | . | TRBV7-2 | .
TGCAGCGCTAGGAGGGGACTTGGGGATGGCTACACCTTC | CSARRGLGDGYTF | TRBJ1-2 | . | TRBV29-1 | .
TGTGCCAGCAGTGGCCTTGGAGGCGGCAATCAGCCCCAGCATTTT | CASSGLGGGNQPQHF | TRBJ1-5 | . | TRBV2 | .
TGTGCCAGCAGCTCTTCCAGGGGATCAACTAATGAAAAACTGTTTTTT | CASSSSRGSTNEKLFF | TRBJ1-4 | . | TRBV7-9 | .
TGTGCCAGCAGTCCTTATGCCAGAGCGCACATCGGCTACACCTTC | CASSPYARAHIGYTF | TRBJ1-2 | . | TRBV27 | .
TGTGCCAGCAGTACAGGACAGGGGGGGAGTTGGGGCTACACCTTC | CASSTGQGGSWGYTF | TRBJ1-2 | . | TRBV28 | TRBD1
TGTGCCAGCAGTGAATGGGGCCCAGCAGGCAATCAGCCCCAGCATTTT | CASSEWGPAGNQPQHF | TRBJ1-5 | . | TRBV6-1 | .
TGTGCCAGCAGTCCACACGGGTCCTACTCTGGAAACACCATATATTTT | CASSPHGSYSGNTIYF | TRBJ1-3 | . | TRBV27 | .
TGTGCCAGTACCTCGACAGGGGCTTCGAACACCGGGGAGCTGTTTTTT | CASTSTGASNTGELFF | TRBJ2-2 | . | TRBV19 | TRBD1
TGTGCCAGCAGCTTAGTATACTCCGGCTTTGCAAACAGCAACTCCTATGGCTACACCTTC | CASSLVYSGFANSNSYGYTF | TRBJ1-2 | . | TRBV7-6 | .
TGCGCCAGCAGCCCGCTTGGGAGGGGTGAGCAGTTCTTC | CASSPLGRGEQFF | TRBJ2-1 | . | TRBV5-1 | TRBD2
TGCAGTCCTCGACAGGATTATGAAGCTTTCTTT | CSPRQDYEAFF | TRBJ1-1 | . | TRBV20-1 | .
TGCAGCGCCGAGCCAGGGGTGGAGACCCAGTACTTC | CSAEPGVETQYF | TRBJ2-5 | . | TRBV29-1 | .
TGTGCCAGCAGTCCTTTCAGGACAGGGGAGTTGGAAAATGAAAAACTGTTTTTT | CASSPFRTGELENEKLFF | TRBJ1-4 | . | TRBV27 | TRBD1
TGTGCCAGCAGCTTATATGGTCAGGAGGGGGGGAAACTGTTTTTT | CASSLYGQEGGKLFF | TRBJ1-4 | . | TRBV7-9 | .
TGTGCCAGCAGTCAGCCGTCGGGTTCAGGGCAGCCCCAGCATTTT | CASSQPSGSGQPQHF | TRBJ1-5 | . | TRBV6-6 | .
TGTGCCAGCAGTTTGAGGCTGCCCGGGGAGGGAACCAAAAACATTCAGTACTTC | CASSLRLPGEGTKNIQYF | TRBJ2-4 | . | TRBV28 | TRBD2
TGTGCCAGCAGCAATAAAGCCGAGCAGTACTTC | CASSNKAEQYF | TRBJ2-7 | . | TRBV7-2 | .
TGTGCCAGCAGCCTAAACAGGGGGACTGAAGCTTTCTTT | CASSLNRGTEAFF | TRBJ1-1 | . | TRBV5-4 | TRBD1
TGTGCTAGCAGCTTAGTAGAACCTATCTACACAGATACGCAGTATTTT | CASSLVEPIYTDTQYF | TRBJ2-3 | . | TRBV7-7 | .
TGTGCCAGCAGCTTAGCGGACAGCTACAATGAGCAGTTCTTC | CASSLADSYNEQFF | TRBJ2-1 | few | TRBV7-9 | .
TGTGCCAGCAGCTTAGTCTACGGGGAGACCCAGTACTTC | CASSLVYGETQYF | TRBJ2-5 | . | TRBV7-2 | .
TGTGCCACCCTAGCGGAACGCACAGATACGCAGTATTTT | CATLAERTDTQYF | TRBJ2-3 | . | TRBV2 | TRBD2
TGTGCCAGCAGAACCGGGACAGGGGGCTTTTATGGCAATCAGCCCCAGCATTTT | CASRTGTGGFYGNQPQHF | TRBJ1-5 | . | TRBV28 | TRBD1
TGCGCCAGCAGCCTTACCTTAGCGGGGGGACCCCAAGAGACCCAGTACTTC | CASSLTLAGGPQETQYF | TRBJ2-5 | . | TRBV4-1 | TRBD2